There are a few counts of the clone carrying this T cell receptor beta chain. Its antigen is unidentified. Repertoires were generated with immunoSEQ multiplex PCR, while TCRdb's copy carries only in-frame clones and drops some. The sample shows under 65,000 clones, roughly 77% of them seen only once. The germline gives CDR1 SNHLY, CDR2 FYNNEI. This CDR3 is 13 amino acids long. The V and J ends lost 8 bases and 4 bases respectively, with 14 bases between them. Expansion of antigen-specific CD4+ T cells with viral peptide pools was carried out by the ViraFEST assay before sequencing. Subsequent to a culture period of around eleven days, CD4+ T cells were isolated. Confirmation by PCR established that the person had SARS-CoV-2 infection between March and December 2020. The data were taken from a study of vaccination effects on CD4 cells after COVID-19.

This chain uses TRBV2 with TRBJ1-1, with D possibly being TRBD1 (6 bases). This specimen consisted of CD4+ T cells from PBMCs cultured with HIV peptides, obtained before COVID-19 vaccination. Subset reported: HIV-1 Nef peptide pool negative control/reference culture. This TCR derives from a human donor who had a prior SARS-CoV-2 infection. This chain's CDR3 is CASLQGFSTEAFF. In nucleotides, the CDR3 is TGTGCCAGCCTACAGGGCTTTAGCACTGAAGCTTTCTTT.